The TCR beta chain described here comes from a study of cytomegalovirus exposure and HLA in healthy donors. Study observations and caveats: Three chains tied to CMV proved CMV antigen-specific in vitro.

Both 60 Vbeta primers and 13 Jbeta primers went into the PCR. TCRdb's table, derived via immunoSEQ multiplex PCR, lists solely in-frame clones and lacks some. The profile shows about 130,000 clones, almost 80% of them singletons. Concerning this clone itself: Its cognate antigen is unknown.

Per germline, CDR1 SGHTA and CDR2 FQGNSA. CDR3 length: 14 residues. V was clipped by 1 base and J by 4 bases, with 10 bases between them. The receptor was derived from a female donor in good health and CMV-seronegative. The sequenced material came from PBMCs. This chain joins TRBV7-2 and TRBJ1-1; TRBD1 might be the D (5 bases). The CDR3 DNA reads TGTGCCAGCAGCTTAGTGGGGGGGTTCACTGAAGCTTTCTTT. Translated, it gives CASSLVGGFTEAFF.